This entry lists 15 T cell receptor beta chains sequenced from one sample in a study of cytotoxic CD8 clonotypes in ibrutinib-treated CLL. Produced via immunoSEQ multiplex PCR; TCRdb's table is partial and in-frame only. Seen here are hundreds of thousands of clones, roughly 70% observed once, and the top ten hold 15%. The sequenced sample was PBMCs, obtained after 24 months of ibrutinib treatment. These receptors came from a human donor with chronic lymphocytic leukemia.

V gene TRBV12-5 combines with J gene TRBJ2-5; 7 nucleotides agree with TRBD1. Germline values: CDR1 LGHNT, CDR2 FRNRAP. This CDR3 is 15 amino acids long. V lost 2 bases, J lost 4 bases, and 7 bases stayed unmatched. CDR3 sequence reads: CASGLSGTGAETQYF. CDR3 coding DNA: TGTGCTAGTGGTTTGTCCGGAACAGGGGCAGAGACCCAGTACTTC.

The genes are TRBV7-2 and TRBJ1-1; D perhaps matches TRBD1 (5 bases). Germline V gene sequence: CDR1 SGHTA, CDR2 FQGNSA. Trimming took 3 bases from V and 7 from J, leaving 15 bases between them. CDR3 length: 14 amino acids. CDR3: CASSFTTMGGEAFF. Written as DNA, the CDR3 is TGTGCCAGCAGCTTCACTACTATGGGGGGTGAAGCTTTCTTT.

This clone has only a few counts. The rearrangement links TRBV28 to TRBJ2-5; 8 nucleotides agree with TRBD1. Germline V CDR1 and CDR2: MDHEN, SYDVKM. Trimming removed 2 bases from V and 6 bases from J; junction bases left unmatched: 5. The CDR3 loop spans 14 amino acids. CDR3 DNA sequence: TGTGCCAGCAGTTTACAGGGGGCGGTAAAGACCCAGTACTTC. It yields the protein CASSLQGAVKTQYF.

CDR3 nucleotides: TGCGCCAGCAGCCCAGCAACGGTTCAGGCCATTCAGTACTTC. This encodes CASSPATVQAIQYF. The chain is built from TRBV5-1 and TRBJ2-4; D call uncertain. The V gene lost 4 bases and the J gene lost 9 bases, with 17 bases spanning the gap. The V gene's germline CDR1 is SGHRS and CDR2 YFSETQ. The length of the CDR3 is 14 residues.

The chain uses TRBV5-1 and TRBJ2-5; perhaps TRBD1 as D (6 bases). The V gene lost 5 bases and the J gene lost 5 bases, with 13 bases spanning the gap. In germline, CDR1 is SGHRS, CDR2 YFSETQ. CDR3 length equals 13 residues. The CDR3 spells CASRYRVDETQYF. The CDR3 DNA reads TGCGCCAGCAGGTACAGGGTCGACGAGACCCAGTACTTC.

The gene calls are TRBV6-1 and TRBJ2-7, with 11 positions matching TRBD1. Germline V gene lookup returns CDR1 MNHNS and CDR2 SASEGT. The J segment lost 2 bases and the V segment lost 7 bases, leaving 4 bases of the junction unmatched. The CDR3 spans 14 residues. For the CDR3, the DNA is TGTGCCAGCACAGGGGACAGGGGGACCTACGAGCAGTACTTC. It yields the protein CASTGDRGTYEQYF.

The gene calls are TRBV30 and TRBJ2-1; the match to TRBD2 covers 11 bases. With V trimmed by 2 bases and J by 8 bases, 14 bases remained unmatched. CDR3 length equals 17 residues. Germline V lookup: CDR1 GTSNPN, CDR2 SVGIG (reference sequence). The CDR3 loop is CAWSILLAGVSTHEQFF. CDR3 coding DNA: TGTGCCTGGAGTATTCTACTAGCGGGAGTATCCACCCATGAGCAGTTCTTC. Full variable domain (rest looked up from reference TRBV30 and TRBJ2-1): SQTIHQWPATLVQPVGSPLSLECTVEGTSNPNLYWYRQAAGRGLQLLFYSVGIGQISSEVPQNLSASRPQDRQFILSSKKLLLSDSGFYLCAWSILLAGVSTHEQFFGPGTRLTVL.

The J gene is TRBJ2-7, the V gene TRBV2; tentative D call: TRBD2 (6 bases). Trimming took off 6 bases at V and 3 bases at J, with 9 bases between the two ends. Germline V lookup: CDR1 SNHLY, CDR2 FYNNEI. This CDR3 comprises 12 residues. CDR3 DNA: TGTGCCAGCAGGGGGGGTCTCTACGAGCAGTACTTC. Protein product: CASRGGLYEQYF.

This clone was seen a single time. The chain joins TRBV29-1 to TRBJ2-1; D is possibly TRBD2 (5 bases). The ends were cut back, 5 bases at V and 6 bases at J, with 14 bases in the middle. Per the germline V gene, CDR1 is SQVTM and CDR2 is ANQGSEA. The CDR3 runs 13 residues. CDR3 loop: CSVWTLMANEQFF. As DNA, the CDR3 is TGCAGCGTTTGGACTCTCATGGCCAATGAGCAGTTCTTC.

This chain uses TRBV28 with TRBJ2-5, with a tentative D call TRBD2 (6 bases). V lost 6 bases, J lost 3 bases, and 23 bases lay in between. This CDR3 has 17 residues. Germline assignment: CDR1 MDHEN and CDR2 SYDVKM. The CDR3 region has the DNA TGTGCCAGCAGGGGGTCAGCGGCGGGGCAGGAAGAAGAGACCCAGTACTTC. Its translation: CASRGSAAGQEEETQYF. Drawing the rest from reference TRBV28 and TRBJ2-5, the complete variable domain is DVKVTQSSRYLVKRTGEKVFLECVQDMDHENMFWYRQDPGLGLRLIYFSYDVKMKEKGDIPEGYSVSREKKERFSLILESASTNQTSMYLCASRGSAAGQEEETQYFGPGTRLLVL.

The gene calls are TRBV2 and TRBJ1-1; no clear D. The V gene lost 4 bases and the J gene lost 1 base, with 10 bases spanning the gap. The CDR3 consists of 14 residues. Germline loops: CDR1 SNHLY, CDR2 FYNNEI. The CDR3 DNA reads TGTGCCAGCAGTGTTACCGCTACGAACACTGAAGCTTTCTTT. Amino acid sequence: CASSVTATNTEAFF.

CDR3 sequence (DNA): TGTGCCAGCAGGTCCCCGGGACTGATCTATGGCTACACCTTC. Translation: CASRSPGLIYGYTF. The chain joins TRBV28 to TRBJ1-2; tentative D call: TRBD1 (5 bases). V lost 6 bases to trimming and J lost 4 bases, with 15 bases between them. The CDR3 has 14 residues. Germline V gives CDR1 MDHEN, CDR2 SYDVKM.

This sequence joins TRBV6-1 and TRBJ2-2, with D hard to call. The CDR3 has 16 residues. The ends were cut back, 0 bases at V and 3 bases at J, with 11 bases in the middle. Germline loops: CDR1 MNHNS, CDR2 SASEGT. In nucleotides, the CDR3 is TGTGCCAGCAGTGAAGCCGAGAAGGTTTACACCGGGGAGCTGTTTTTT. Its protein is CASSEAEKVYTGELFF.

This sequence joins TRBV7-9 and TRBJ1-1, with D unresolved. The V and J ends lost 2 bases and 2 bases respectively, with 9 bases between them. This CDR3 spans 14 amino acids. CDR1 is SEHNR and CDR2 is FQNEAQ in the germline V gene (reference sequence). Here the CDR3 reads CASSLSFGNTEAFF. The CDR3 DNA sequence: TGTGCCAGCAGCTTAAGCTTCGGCAACACTGAAGCTTTCTTT. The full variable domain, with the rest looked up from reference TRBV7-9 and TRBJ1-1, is DTGVSQNPRHKITKRGQNVTFRCDPISEHNRLYWYRQTLGQGPEFLTYFQNEAQLEKSRLLSDRFSAERPKGSFSTLEIQRTEQGDSAMYLCASSLSFGNTEAFFGQGTRLTVV.

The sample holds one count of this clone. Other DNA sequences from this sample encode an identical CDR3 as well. CDR3 residues: CASSWTSGRSDTQYF. The DNA for the CDR3 is TGTGCCAGCAGTTGGACTAGCGGGAGATCAGATACGCAGTATTTT. The chain is built from TRBV28 and TRBJ2-3, with 13 nucleotides matching TRBD2. The CDR3 has 15 residues. Per the germline V gene, CDR1 is MDHEN and CDR2 is SYDVKM. J gave up 4 bases and V 4 bases, and 2 bases lay outside the gene matches.